The rows below give T cell receptor beta chains drawn from one sample of a study of shared clonotypes between healthy human individuals. Clones were sequenced by immunoSEQ multiplex PCR, and TCRdb holds only the in-frame ones, with some missing. The table lists about 1.1 million clones, 75% to 85% of them singletons. The source material was memory CD4+ T cells from PBMCs. These receptors all stem from a man between 18 and 35 years old in good health. Some clones in this sample may be carry-over from other donors' samples. Both conserved end residues are part of each CDR3. Fields, in order: CDR3 DNA, CDR3 protein, D gene, V gene, J gene, clone size. A D gene is named only where the DNA matches it firmly. Only part of the rows carry a size: once, few, many, or a class if the clone is expanded.

TGTGCCAGCAGTGTGGAGAGACTAGCGGTCGAGCAGTACTTC	CASSVERLAVEQYF	TRBD2	TRBV2	TRBJ2-7	-
TGTGCCAGCAGTCCGGGGACTAGCGCGAGGGAGCAGTACTTC	CASSPGTSAREQYF	TRBD2	TRBV27	TRBJ2-7	-
TGTGCCAGCAGACTTCAGGGTGAAACTGAAGCTTTCTTT	CASRLQGETEAFF	-	TRBV7-3	TRBJ1-1	-
TGTGCCAGCAGCTTCACAGCCATCTCCTACGAGCAGTACTTC	CASSFTAISYEQYF	-	TRBV7-9	TRBJ2-7	once
TGTGCCAGCAGCTTCGGACAGGGGGAAAATGGCTACACCTTC	CASSFGQGENGYTF	TRBD1	TRBV9	TRBJ1-2	once
TGTGCCTGGAGTGTACTACAGTTCTACAATGAGCAGTTCTTC	CAWSVLQFYNEQFF	-	TRBV30	TRBJ2-1	-
TGTGCCAGCTCACCGATAGGGGCCGGGGAGCTGTTTTTT	CASSPIGAGELFF	-	TRBV18	TRBJ2-2	-
TGCAGCGTGACAGATAATAGCAATCAGCCCCAGCATTTT	CSVTDNSNQPQHF	-	TRBV29-1	TRBJ1-5	-
TGTGCCAGCAGTGACAACAGGGATAGCACTGAAGCTTTCTTT	CASSDNRDSTEAFF	-	TRBV25-1	TRBJ1-1	few
TGTGCCAGCCTGGACAGGGGGTCACTTTACGAGCAGTACTTC	CASLDRGSLYEQYF	TRBD1	TRBV28	TRBJ2-7	-
TGTGCCAGCAGCCAAGCAATAGCGGGGGCGCGCGAGCAGTACTTC	CASSQAIAGAREQYF	TRBD2	TRBV4-2	TRBJ2-7	-
TGTGCCAGCAGCTTGGAAGGGGTCAGGGAGAGGCATGAGCAGTTCTTC	CASSLEGVRERHEQFF	-	TRBV5-8	TRBJ2-1	-
TGTGCCACCAGCAAGGGATCGACTAGCAGAGAGACCCAGTACTTC	CATSKGSTSRETQYF	TRBD2	TRBV15	TRBJ2-5	-
TGCGCCAGCAGCTTGGTGGGGGGCCTACCGAAACATTATGGCTACACCTTC	CASSLVGGLPKHYGYTF	-	TRBV5-1	TRBJ1-2	few
TGTGCCAGCTCGCCGGACAACATGGGGGGTGAAGCTTTCTTT	CASSPDNMGGEAFF	-	TRBV18	TRBJ1-1	-
TGTGCCAGCAGTTTATTCGGGACCCCTTACAATGAGCAGTTCTTC	CASSLFGTPYNEQFF	-	TRBV27	TRBJ2-1	-
TGTGCCAGCAGCCAAGGCCTGACGGGATCTCCTGCTTATGAGCAGTTCTTC	CASSQGLTGSPAYEQFF	-	TRBV4-2	TRBJ2-1	-
TGCGCCAGTAAAGGACAGCCTAGACAAGCGCTGTTTTTT	CASKGQPRQALFF	-	TRBV10-1	TRBJ2-2	-
TGTGCCAGCAGTTACTCTGATCCGCATACGCAGTATTTT	CASSYSDPHTQYF	-	TRBV6-5	TRBJ2-3	once
TGTGCCAGCAGAGCAGGGACTAGCGTGAAGACCCAGTACTTC	CASRAGTSVKTQYF	TRBD2	TRBV28	TRBJ2-5	-
TGCAGCGTCGGGAAGACTAGCGGGAGTAGTGAGCAGTTCTTC	CSVGKTSGSSEQFF	TRBD2	TRBV29-1	TRBJ2-1	-
TGTGCCTGGGGGGGAAGATACATGAACACTGAAGCTTTCTTT	CAWGGRYMNTEAFF	-	TRBV30	TRBJ1-1	few
TGCAGCGTTGATCAGGCGCCTGGAAACACCATATATTTT	CSVDQAPGNTIYF	-	TRBV29-1	TRBJ1-3	many
TGTGCCAGCAGCCCCAGCGGGAGCTCCTACTACGAGCAGTACTTC	CASSPSGSSYYEQYF	TRBD2	TRBV5-4	TRBJ2-7	-
TGTGCCAGCAGGGGCCCGGGGGTTATCAATCAGCCCCAGCATTTT	CASRGPGVINQPQHF	-	TRBV28	TRBJ1-5	-
TGTGCCAGCAGCCGGGACGGTGAAAAACTGTTTTTT	CASSRDGEKLFF	-	TRBV5-4	TRBJ1-4	-
TGTGCCAGCAGCCTCGCGAGAGATGAGCAGTTCTTC	CASSLARDEQFF	-	TRBV9	TRBJ2-1	-
TGTGCCAGCAGCCCCCGGCAATCAGGGTTTACCTACGAGCAGTACTTC	CASSPRQSGFTYEQYF	-	TRBV9	TRBJ2-7	few
TGTGCCAGCAGTCCCAGGGGGGCAAGCTCTGGGGCCAACGTCCTGACTTTC	CASSPRGASSGANVLTF	-	TRBV9	TRBJ2-6	-
TGTGCCAGCAGCTTGGGGCCAGGCCTTGCGGAGGCCTACGAGCAGTACTTC	CASSLGPGLAEAYEQYF	-	TRBV5-6	TRBJ2-7	-
TGCGCCAGCAGCCACCAATCTCAGGAGGCCTACGAGCAGTACTTC	CASSHQSQEAYEQYF	-	TRBV4-1	TRBJ2-7	-
TGTGCCAGCGGGTCGACTAGAGGGTACGAGCAGTACTTC	CASGSTRGYEQYF	-	TRBV28	TRBJ2-7	once
TGTGCCAGCTCAGGACAGGTGGCGGTCACTGAAGCTTTCTTT	CASSGQVAVTEAFF	TRBD1	TRBV18	TRBJ1-1	-
TGTGCCAGCAGAAAATGGGGACTAGCAGACGGGGCCAACGTCCTGACTTTC	CASRKWGLADGANVLTF	TRBD2	TRBV11-2	TRBJ2-6	many
TGTGCCAGCAGTAAACTCCGACAGGAGGGCTACACCTTC	CASSKLRQEGYTF	-	TRBV2	TRBJ1-2	-
TGCGCCAGCAGCTTTGAGGGGGCCGATACGCAGTATTTT	CASSFEGADTQYF	TRBD1	TRBV5-1	TRBJ2-3	once
TGTGCCAGCAGCTGGCGGGACACGGATCAGCCCCAGCATTTT	CASSWRDTDQPQHF	-	TRBV9	TRBJ1-5	-
TGTGCCAGCAGCCCTGGTGAGTACACTGAAGCTTTCTTT	CASSPGEYTEAFF	-	TRBV5-4	TRBJ1-1	-
TGCGCCAGCAGTCAGGGACCGGGACAGGGGATACTCCCGCCACCAACCGGGGAGCTGTTTTTT	CASSQGPGQGILPPPTGELFF	TRBD1	TRBV23-1	TRBJ2-2	-
TGTGCCAGCAGCTTAGGTCCTAGCGGGAGCAGCGAGCAGTTCTTC	CASSLGPSGSSEQFF	TRBD2	TRBV7-7	TRBJ2-1	-
TGTGCCAGCAGCATGCTCCATAGCAATCAGCCCCAGCATTTT	CASSMLHSNQPQHF	-	TRBV5-5	TRBJ1-5	few
TGTGCCACCAGCAGAGGGGACAGAAACTATGGCTACACCTTC	CATSRGDRNYGYTF	TRBD1	TRBV15	TRBJ1-2	few
TGTGCCAGCAGGATCCTGACAGGGGGCGAGGGCTACACCTTC	CASRILTGGEGYTF	TRBD1	TRBV28	TRBJ1-2	-
TGTGCCAGCTCACCACCGACTAGCGGCCAAGAGACCCAGTACTTC	CASSPPTSGQETQYF	TRBD2	TRBV18	TRBJ2-5	-
TGTGCCAGCAGCCCTAGAAGTGGGGCAGGGGGTACCTACGAGCAGTACTTC	CASSPRSGAGGTYEQYF	TRBD1	TRBV7-9	TRBJ2-7	-
TGCGCCAGCAGCTTGCGGCAGCGGGAGGGTAACATTCAGTACTTC	CASSLRQREGNIQYF	TRBD2	TRBV5-1	TRBJ2-4	-
TGTGCCAGCAGCTTTGCCAGGGGGCGCTTGGCCCCACAGGCAACTAATGAAAAACTGTTTTTT	CASSFARGRLAPQATNEKLFF	-	TRBV12-1	TRBJ1-4	once
TGCAGCGTGTTCTCTGTCCCGTATGGCTACACCTTC	CSVFSVPYGYTF	-	TRBV29-1	TRBJ1-2	many
TGTGCCAGCACTTTGGACAGGGGGCGGGGTTACAATGAGCAGTTCTTC	CASTLDRGRGYNEQFF	TRBD1	TRBV11-2	TRBJ2-1	-
TGTGCCAGCACTCGGCAGGGTGGGACTGAAGCTTTCTTT	CASTRQGGTEAFF	-	TRBV6-6	TRBJ1-1	many
TGCGCCAGCAGCCGCCTGGGGGGAGGGACCACAGATACGCAGTATTTT	CASSRLGGGTTDTQYF	TRBD2	TRBV4-3	TRBJ2-3	-
TGTGCCTGGAGTCTACAGGGGGCGAGAAACATTCAGTACTTC	CAWSLQGARNIQYF	TRBD1	TRBV30	TRBJ2-4	-
TGTGCCAGTAGTATAGATCGCCGCACAGATACGCAGTATTTT	CASSIDRRTDTQYF	-	TRBV19	TRBJ2-3	-
TGTGCCAGTAAAGGGACAGGGGGGCGCCAGCAGTACTTC	CASKGTGGRQQYF	TRBD1	TRBV19	TRBJ2-7	once